This entry features one T cell receptor (beta chain) sequence. Its cognate antigen is unknown. The data were obtained in a study of post-analysis software for immune sequencing data. Study in general: The study covered relapsing-remitting, secondary progressive and progressive-relapsing courses of multiple sclerosis. Study-level findings and limits: Patients carried roughly 5 TRBV segments more frequently than controls did, and TRBV5-6, TRBV5-1 and TRBV20-1 were among them.

Germline V gene lookup returns CDR1 MNHNY and CDR2 SVGAGI (reference sequence). Trimming removed 2 bases at V and 3 bases at J, with 7 bases between. The CDR3 consists of 13 residues. The authors incorporated unique molecular identifiers into the TCR beta cDNA libraries. Each CDR3 protein is one row after TCRdb ran MiXCR on the PCR reads. The repertoire holds more than 450,000 distinct CDR3 sequences, about a third seen once, with under 7% in the top ten. The V gene is TRBV6-6, the J gene TRBJ1-1; no clear D gene. Sequencing was carried out using blood. The receptor was derived from a girl aged 2-17 years with multiple sclerosis. This CDR3 reads CASSYEEDTEAFF. DNA for the CDR3: TGTGCCAGCAGTTACGAGGAAGACACTGAAGCTTTCTTT.